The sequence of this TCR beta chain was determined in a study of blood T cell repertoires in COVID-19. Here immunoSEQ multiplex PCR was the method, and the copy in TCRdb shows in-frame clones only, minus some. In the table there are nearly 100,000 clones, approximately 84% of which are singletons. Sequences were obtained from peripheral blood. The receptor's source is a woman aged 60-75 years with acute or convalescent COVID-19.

The DNA for the CDR3 is TGTGCCAGCAGCCCCCAGGGCCGCTCTGGAAACACCATATATTTT. Protein: CASSPQGRSGNTIYF. V is TRBV7-2 and J is TRBJ1-3; TRBD1 might be the D (5 bases). CDR3 length: 15 residues. Germline V lookup: CDR1 SGHTA, CDR2 FQGNSA. Trimming removed 5 bases at V and 0 bases at J, with 11 bases between.